Each of the 22 T cell receptor beta chains below was sequenced from the same sample in a study of blood T cell repertoires in COVID-19. Sequencing used immunoSEQ multiplex PCR; TCRdb keeps in-frame clones, though not all of them. The profile covers tens of thousands of clones, with 75% to 95% appearing a single time and roughly 14% taken by the ten largest. The material sequenced was peripheral blood. All receptors derive from a human donor with active COVID-19. The donor label of this sample is uncertain.

This clone has a handful of counts. The DNA of the CDR3 is TGTGCCAGCAGTAACTCCGGGAATTCACCCCTCCACTTT. This gives the protein CASSNSGNSPLHF. The genes are TRBV7-2 and TRBJ1-6; D unresolved. The CDR3 totals 13 residues. V lost 6 bases and J 7 bases, leaving 10 bases between the germline ends. Per the germline V gene, CDR1 is SGHTA and CDR2 is FQGNSA.

The DNA for the CDR3 is TGTGCCAGCAGTTCAAGCACCCAGAACACTGAAGCTTTCTTT. Protein: CASSSSTQNTEAFF. The chain couples TRBV28 to TRBJ1-1; no clear D gene. The germline V and J ends were trimmed by 4 bases and 1 base, with 10 bases remaining between them. Per germline, CDR1 MDHEN and CDR2 SYDVKM. This CDR3 contains 14 residues.

The chain has TRBV7-9 and TRBJ2-3, with unresolved D. CDR1 SEHNR and CDR2 FQNEAQ come from the germline V gene (reference sequence). There are 11 residues in the CDR3. V was pared by 5 bases and J by 6 bases, with 6 bases between. The CDR3 DNA reads as TGTGCCAGCAGCCACGGGGATACGCAGTATTTT. Its protein product is CASSHGDTQYF. Based on the CDR3 plus reference TRBV7-9 and TRBJ2-3, the full variable domain is DTGVSQNPRHKITKRGQNVTFRCDPISEHNRLYWYRQTLGQGPEFLTYFQNEAQLEKSRLLSDRFSAERPKGSFSTLEIQRTEQGDSAMYLCASSHGDTQYFGPGTRLTVL.

The V gene is TRBV28, the J gene TRBJ1-5; tentatively, D is TRBD1 (6 bases). V was trimmed by 10 bases and J by 1 base, leaving 11 bases between them. The CDR3 contains 13 residues. Germline CDR1 and CDR2: MDHEN and SYDVKM. Written as DNA, the CDR3 is TGTGCCACGAAGGGGGGGAGCAATCAGCCCCAGCATTTT. It translates to CATKGGSNQPQHF. The full variable domain, its missing parts supplied by reference TRBV28 and TRBJ1-5, is DVKVTQSSRYLVKRTGEKVFLECVQDMDHENMFWYRQDPGLGLRLIYFSYDVKMKEKGDIPEGYSVSREKKERFSLILESASTNQTSMYLCATKGGSNQPQHFGDGTRLSIL.

The chain employs TRBV11-2 and TRBJ2-2, with 14 bases fitting TRBD2. V lost 5 bases, J lost 1 base, and 9 bases stayed unmatched. This CDR3 has 19 amino acids. CDR1 and CDR2 from the germline V gene are SGHAT and FQNNGV. CDR3 nucleotides: TGTGCCAGCAGCCCCGACGTTGGACTAGCGGGAGGGAACACCGGGGAGCTGTTTTTT. Its translation is CASSPDVGLAGGNTGELFF.

The chain joins TRBV7-3 to TRBJ2-7, with 9 bases aligning to TRBD1. This CDR3 comprises 15 residues. J gave up 3 bases and V 4 bases, and 7 bases lay outside the gene matches. The germline gives CDR1 SGHTA, CDR2 FQGTGA. This CDR3 reads CASSSAGTGNYEQYF. The CDR3 bases are TGTGCCAGCAGCTCTGCCGGGACAGGGAACTACGAGCAGTACTTC.

V usage is TRBV19 and J usage is TRBJ2-3; D perhaps matches TRBD1 (6 bases). V shed 3 bases and J shed 4 bases, with 14 bases lying between them. This CDR3 is built from 15 residues. Germline V gene lookup returns CDR1 LNHDA and CDR2 SQIVND (reference sequence). The chain's CDR3 is CASSMAGAESDTQYF. DNA for the CDR3: TGTGCCAGTAGTATGGCAGGGGCAGAGTCAGATACGCAGTATTTT. Supplemented by reference TRBV19 and TRBJ2-3, the full variable domain reads DGGITQSPKYLFRKEGQNVTLSCEQNLNHDAMYWYRQDPGQGLRLIYYSQIVNDFQKGDIAEGYSVSREKKESFPLTVTSAQKNPTAFYLCASSMAGAESDTQYFGPGTRLTVL.

The chain recombines TRBV27 with TRBJ2-7; 12 nucleotides agree with TRBD2. The CDR3 runs to 13 residues. Germline V gene data show CDR1 as MNHEY and CDR2 as SMNVEV (reference sequence). V trimming: 6 bases; J trimming: 5 bases; junction bases outside the gene matches: 2. In DNA form, the CDR3 reads TGTGCCAGCAGGACTAGCGGGAGCCACGAGCAGTACTTC. This gives the protein CASRTSGSHEQYF.

The chain employs TRBV18 and TRBJ2-1, with a tentative D call TRBD2 (5 bases). The V gene lost 10 bases and the J gene lost 4 bases, with 14 bases spanning the gap. The CDR3 extends over 13 amino acids. CDR1 and CDR2 (germline): KGHSH, LQKENI. CDR3 coding DNA: TGTGCCACCCTAGAGGGAGCTTACAATGAGCAGTTCTTC. This translates into CATLEGAYNEQFF.

This clone was seen only once. V usage is TRBV9 and J usage is TRBJ2-5; 8 positions match TRBD2. The CDR3 is 15 amino acids. Trimming at V came to 0 bases and at J to 5 bases, leaving 6 bases not matched to a gene. Germline-derived CDR1 and CDR2 are SGDLS and YYNGEE. This chain's CDR3 is CASSVAPGTSETQYF. For the CDR3, the DNA is TGTGCCAGCAGCGTAGCGCCGGGGACTAGTGAGACCCAGTACTTC.

The chain has TRBV11-1 and TRBJ1-1; a weak D match, TRBD1 (5 bases). V was cut by 2 bases and J by 4 bases, with 17 bases left in between. The germline CDR1 and CDR2 sequences are SGHAT and FQDESV (reference sequence). CDR3 length equals 16 residues. DNA of the CDR3: TGTGCCAGCAGCTTATGGTCGCGGGGCTTGGGCACTGAAGCTTTCTTT. It codes for CASSLWSRGLGTEAFF.

The chain links TRBV6-2 or TRBV6-3 to TRBJ2-7, with 7 bases fitting TRBD1. The CDR3 extends over 14 amino acids. Germline values: CDR1 MNHEY, CDR2 SVGEGT. The V gene end was trimmed by 5 bases and the J gene end by 3 bases; junction bases not matched to a gene: 7. CDR3 in DNA: TGTGCCAGCAGTCAAGACAGGGTTTACTACGAGCAGTACTTC. It is translated as CASSQDRVYYEQYF.

The CDR3 protein is CATSDATSGSGDEQFF. CDR3 sequence (DNA): TGTGCCACCAGTGATGCGACTAGCGGGAGTGGCGATGAGCAGTTCTTC. The genes are TRBV24-1 and TRBJ2-1; 12 nucleotides match TRBD2. This CDR3 region has 16 residues. J lost 8 bases, V lost 3 bases, and 7 bases had no gene match. Germline CDR1 and CDR2: KGHDR and SFDVKD.

The chain has TRBV3-1 (or the pseudogene TRBV3-2) and TRBJ2-7; tentative D call: TRBD2 (5 bases). Trimming took off 4 bases at V and 0 bases at J, with 16 bases between the two ends. CDR1 is LGHDT and CDR2 is YNNKEL in the germline V gene (reference sequence). The CDR3 extends over 16 amino acids. The CDR3 spells CASSRWRFSPSYEQYF. The CDR3 coding sequence is TGTGCCAGCAGCCGCTGGAGGTTCTCTCCCTCCTACGAGCAGTACTTC.

This CDR3 reads CASSQGGGVPYEQYF. CDR3 DNA sequence: TGTGCCAGCAGCCAAGGGGGAGGGGTCCCCTACGAGCAGTACTTC. This chain uses TRBV3-1 (or the pseudogene TRBV3-2) with TRBJ2-7; 7 bases line up with TRBD2. V trimming: 1 base; J trimming: 2 bases; junction bases outside the gene matches: 5. The germline V gene encodes CDR1 LGHDT and CDR2 YNNKEL (reference sequence). The CDR3 extends over 15 amino acids.

This clone was detected once. The chain joins TRBV6-1 to TRBJ2-3; TRBD2 aligns across 9 bases. J gave up 5 bases and V 2 bases, and 11 bases lay outside the gene matches. Per the germline V gene, CDR1 is MNHNS and CDR2 is SASEGT. There are 17 residues in the CDR3. CDR3 coding DNA: TGTGCCAGCAGTGAAATGAGGCGGGAGGGCCGGGGAGATACGCAGTATTTT. Translated: CASSEMRREGRGDTQYF.

The chain employs TRBV5-1 and TRBJ1-5, with 10 bases identical to TRBD1. The CDR3 sequence is 16 residues long. Trimming took 2 bases from V and 2 from J; bases not matched to a gene: 4. Germline V gene lookup returns CDR1 SGHRS and CDR2 YFSETQ. CDR3 nucleotides: TGCGCCAGCAGCTTAGATGGACAGGGGGGCAATCAGCCCCAGCATTTT. Translation gives CASSLDGQGGNQPQHF.

V is TRBV25-1 and J is TRBJ2-7, with TRBD1 identical over 9 bases. J gave up 4 bases and V 3 bases, and 4 bases lay outside the gene matches. CDR1 MGHDK and CDR2 SYGVNS come from the germline V gene. This CDR3 is built from 14 residues. As DNA, the CDR3 is TGTGCCAGCAGTGACCGGACAGGGGTATACGAGCAGTACTTC. Translating gives CASSDRTGVYEQYF.

The rearrangement joins TRBV28 to TRBJ1-2, with a possible D match to TRBD1 (5 bases). The CDR3 loop spans 14 amino acids. V was clipped by 4 bases and J by 3 bases, with 12 bases between them. Germline V gene data show CDR1 as MDHEN and CDR2 as SYDVKM. The CDR3 coding sequence is TGTGCCAGCAGTTCCTCAGGGTGGTACTATGGCTACACCTTC. This gives the protein CASSSSGWYYGYTF.

This chain joins TRBV2 and TRBJ2-2, with 12 bases identical to TRBD2. Losses at the gene ends were 5 bases for V and 7 bases for J; bases not matched to a gene: 8. Germline V gene lookup returns CDR1 SNHLY and CDR2 FYNNEI. The CDR3 runs 16 residues. CDR3 DNA sequence: TGTGCCAGCAGTCCGACTAGCGGGAGTAAGGGCGGGGAGCTGTTTTTT. It translates to CASSPTSGSKGGELFF.

The chain links TRBV6-2 or TRBV6-3 to TRBJ1-1, with D hard to call. CDR3 length equals 13 residues. Germline CDR1 reads MNHEY; CDR2 reads SVGEGT. V lost 6 bases, J lost 2 bases, and 10 bases lay in between. The CDR3 loop reads CASSPRHNTEAFF. For the CDR3, the DNA is TGTGCCAGCAGCCCGCGACATAACACTGAAGCTTTCTTT.

This clone is a singleton in its sample. The DNA of the CDR3 is TGTGCCAGCAGCTTGGGGGTCGGGGGAATTGGGGACTATGGCTACACCTTC. Translated, it gives CASSLGVGGIGDYGYTF. The V and J genes are TRBV5-4 and TRBJ1-2; maybe TRBD1 (5 bases). V gave up 0 bases and J gave up 3 bases, with 18 bases separating them. This CDR3 region has 17 residues. Germline V CDR1 and CDR2: SGHNT, YYREEE (reference sequence).